The TCR beta chain described here comes from a study of T cells in Graves' hyperthyroidism and ophthalmopathy. Broader study findings: From stable hyperthyroidism, ophthalmopathy was separated by a 13 V-J model.

Lactation, pregnancy, other autoimmune disease or uncontrolled infection excluded patients. Trimming left V 5 bases short and J 11 bases short, with 16 bases between. There are 14 residues in the CDR3. The CDR3 regions of TCR beta were amplified from RNA transcripts. A set of HTBI primers served as the primers for a first-round RT-PCR of the TCR CDR3. A single record per CDR3 protein comes from TCRdb applying MiXCR to the multiplex PCR reads. The sample contains approximately 640,000 distinct CDR3 sequences, 45% of which appear only once. This clonotype appeared many times. Antigen unknown. The TCR was taken from an adult man with Graves' disease, either hyperthyroidism or ophthalmopathy (not recorded which). The sequenced sample was peripheral blood or thyroid tissue (not recorded which). The chain has TRBV12-3 or TRBV12-4 and TRBJ1-6, with D unresolved. The chain's CDR3 is CASSPGPRLAPLHF. CDR3 nucleotides: TGTGCCAGCAGTCCCGGTCCCAGACTGGCACCCCTCCACTTT.